What follows describes a single TCR beta chain. This clonotype has a handful of counts. No cognate antigen has been identified for it. Per-base qualities were not stored, and no clone one base away is much larger. The library was generated by PCR. Sequencing relied on an Illumina HiSeq 2500. TCR library preparation used molecular barcoding, with unique molecular identifiers applied to normalize quantification of the TCRbeta repertoire. TCRdb trimmed the raw reads at Q25, called clones with MiXCR and kept productive beta chains. Rows with one shared CDR3 protein collapse into an entry with the most common genes and DNA. The table for this sample lists over 450,000 distinct CDR3 sequences; roughly 10% of them were counted only once. The ten top clones hold around 2% of the sample. The data derive from a study of T-cell reconstitution after alpha-beta-depleted transplantation in children (dated by TCRdb to 2016 to 2018). Context from the whole study: Using TCR repertoire profiling, the study quantitatively followed how T-cell immune reconstitution unfolded in children after TCRalphabeta/CD19-depleted allogeneic hematopoietic cell transplantation. The paper as a whole reports these results and caveats: The frequencies of hyperexpanded clones fell over the following months, and after one year, T-cell counts and TCRbeta diversity were mostly attributed to newly produced T cells. In some patients, the high TCRbeta diversity seen at day 60 was put down to recipient T cells and intrathymic progenitors that had survived conditioning. The apparently early alphabetaT-cell count recovery about two months after transplant was reportedly dependent on only several hundred rapidly expanded clones derived from non-depleted graft cells.

From the germline V gene, CDR1 is KGHSH and CDR2 is LQKENI. The CDR3 starts with the cysteine, ends with the phenylalanine, and has 14 residues. CDR3 DNA only is kept here, 42 bases in frame from base 1. V trim: 4 bases; J trim: 6 bases; unmatched bases: 5. The label giving this sample's treatment or condition can be read as: allogeneic hematopoietic cell transplantation with graft depleted of TCRalphabeta T cells and CD19 B cells. TCRalphabeta/CD19-depleted allogeneic hematopoietic cell grafts were given to the transplant recipients, all of whom were children. This chain joins TRBV18 to TRBJ1-4; 7 central nucleotides agree with TRBD1. The sequence derives from a child aged 2-15 years with inherited bone marrow failure, due to receive a stem cell transplant. The sample was PBMCs, taken before TCRalphabeta/CD19-depleted stem cell transplant. Read as DNA, the sequence is TGTGCCAGCTCACGAGGGGGCGTGGATGAAAAACTGTTTTTT. Its translation is CASSRGGVDEKLFF.